Shown below are 27 T cell receptor beta chains from a single sample sequenced in a study of T cell repertoires in cytomegalovirus infection. TCRdb re-called the reads through MiXCR, storing one row per CDR3 protein. Here the sample spans about 450,000 distinct CDR3 sequences, approximately 31% being singletons. The sequenced material came from PBMCs. These receptor sequences come from a human donor in good health (CMV status not recorded). Some clones in this sample may be carry-over from other donors' samples.

This clonotype was recorded a few times. The genes are TRBV5-4 and TRBJ1-6; D may be TRBD1 (5 bases). Germline V gene lookup returns CDR1 SGHNT and CDR2 YYREEE (reference sequence). The CDR3 runs 15 residues. Trimming shortened V by 3 bases and J by 5 bases, and 12 bases separated the two germline ends. The DNA of the CDR3 is TGTGCCAGCAGCTCGGCGGGACTGAATAATTCACCCCTCCACTTT. As protein: CASSSAGLNNSPLHF. Looking up the rest from reference TRBV5-4 and TRBJ1-6 gives the full variable domain: ETGVTQSPTHLIKTRGQQVTLRCSSQSGHNTVSWYQQALGQGPQFIFQYYREEENGRGNFPPRFSGLQFPNYSSELNVNALELDDSALYLCASSSAGLNNSPLHFGNGTRLTVT.

This chain connects TRBV20-1 to TRBJ2-5; D possibly matches TRBD1 or TRBD2 (6 bases each). The CDR3 extends over 15 amino acids. V was shortened by 3 bases and J by 3 bases, with 17 bases between the two germline ends. The germline CDR1 and CDR2 sequences are DFQATT and SNEGSKA (reference sequence). CDR3 loop: CSASRWRGSEETQYF. The CDR3 nucleotides are TGCAGTGCTAGCCGGTGGAGGGGGAGCGAAGAGACCCAGTACTTC.

This clonotype was recorded a few times. CDR3 in DNA: TGTGCCAGCACCGGGGACTTATACAATGAGCAGTTCTTC. It translates to CASTGDLYNEQFF. The chain recombines TRBV5-6 with TRBJ2-1, with D maybe TRBD2 (6 bases). CDR3 size: 13 residues. Trimming took off 6 bases at V and 4 bases at J, with 11 bases between the two ends. Germline V gene lookup returns CDR1 SGHDT and CDR2 YYEEEE.

The sample holds many counts of this clonotype. The chain has TRBV7-2 and TRBJ2-3; 7 bases line up with TRBD2. Per germline, CDR1 SGHTA and CDR2 FQGNSA. The CDR3 length is 15 residues. With V trimmed by 5 bases and J by 2 bases, 7 bases remained unmatched. The CDR3 nucleotides are TGTGCCAGCAGCCGCTACGGGGGGTCCACAGATACGCAGTATTTT. Amino acid sequence: CASSRYGGSTDTQYF.

This clonotype has more than one count but fewer than ten. The V and J genes are TRBV19 and TRBJ2-7; unclear D gene. The germline CDR1 and CDR2 sequences are LNHDA and SQIVND (reference sequence). V was trimmed by 6 bases and J by 3 bases, leaving 21 bases between them. The CDR3 consists of 16 residues. CDR3 DNA: TGTGCCAGTAGCCCAATACCCGGCCTAGGGATCTACGAGCAGTACTTC. It translates to CASSPIPGLGIYEQYF. Filled out from reference TRBV19 and TRBJ2-7, the complete variable domain reads DGGITQSPKYLFRKEGQNVTLSCEQNLNHDAMYWYRQDPGQGLRLIYYSQIVNDFQKGDIAEGYSVSREKKESFPLTVTSAQKNPTAFYLCASSPIPGLGIYEQYFGPGTRLTVT.

The sample holds a few counts of this clonotype. The V call is TRBV2, the J call TRBJ2-1; 14 bases agree with TRBD2. Trimming removed 6 bases from V and 4 bases from J; junction bases left unmatched: 5. CDR1 is SNHLY and CDR2 is FYNNEI in the germline V gene. This CDR3 has 16 residues. CDR3 residues: CASRTGTSGGYNEQFF. The CDR3 DNA follows: TGTGCCAGCAGAACGGGGACTAGCGGGGGTTACAATGAGCAGTTCTTC.

The chain joins TRBV5-1 to TRBJ1-1; TRBD1 is a possible D gene (5 bases). This CDR3 region has 13 residues. Trimming stripped 1 base from V and 5 bases from J, with 9 bases between. The germline V gene encodes CDR1 SGHRS and CDR2 YFSETQ. CDR3: CASSLTEGTEAFF. CDR3 nucleotide sequence: TGCGCCAGCAGCTTGACTGAGGGGACTGAAGCTTTCTTT.

V and J are TRBV2 and TRBJ2-1, with D possibly being TRBD2 (5 bases). There are 16 residues in the CDR3. Trimming took off 4 bases at V and 6 bases at J, with 19 bases between the two ends. Germline V CDR1 and CDR2: SNHLY, FYNNEI. In DNA, the CDR3 is TGTGCCAGCAGTGGGGCCAGCGGACTTCGCGGCAATGAGCAGTTCTTC. It translates to CASSGASGLRGNEQFF.

Turning to this clonotype: Given the absence of the conserved phenylalanine or tryptophan at the CDR3 end, a read error is likely. This chain uses TRBV2 with TRBJ1-5, with D maybe TRBD1 (5 bases). CDR3 length equals 17 residues. CDR1 is SNHLY and CDR2 is FYNNEI in the germline V gene. V was pared by 1 base and J by 6 bases, with 19 bases between. The chain's CDR3 is CASSEVGAGFTRQPQHS. The CDR3 DNA follows: TGTGCCAGCAGTGAAGTAGGGGCAGGGTTTACTCGTCAGCCCCAGCATTCT.

This clonotype was counted a few times. This chain joins TRBV7-9 and TRBJ1-4; 9 bases fit TRBD1. The J segment lost 4 bases and the V segment lost 1 base, leaving 7 bases of the junction unmatched. CDR1 is SEHNR, CDR2 FQNEAQ, per germline (reference sequence). The CDR3 covers 17 residues. The CDR3 DNA reads as TGTGCCAGCAGCTTAGAACAGGGGGCTCCTGATAATGAAAAACTGTTTTTT. This translates into CASSLEQGAPDNEKLFF. The whole variable domain, remainder taken from reference TRBV7-9 and TRBJ1-4, is DTGVSQNPRHKITKRGQNVTFRCDPISEHNRLYWYRQTLGQGPEFLTYFQNEAQLEKSRLLSDRFSAERPKGSFSTLEIQRTEQGDSAMYLCASSLEQGAPDNEKLFFGSGTQLSVL.

V is TRBV4-3 and J is TRBJ1-5; a weak D match, TRBD1 (6 bases). Trimming left V 0 bases short and J 6 bases short, with 12 bases between. The CDR3 totals 15 residues. Germline V lookup: CDR1 LGHNA, CDR2 YSLEER. The CDR3 region has the DNA TGCGCCAGCAGCCAAGACGTGTTAGGGGGTCAGCCCCAGCATTTT. Translating gives CASSQDVLGGQPQHF.

CDR3 sequence (DNA): TGTGCCAGCAGCTTAATGTCGTTAGGCGGGCGACTAGCGGGGGGCACAGATACGCAGTATTTT. Protein sequence: CASSLMSLGGRLAGGTDTQYF. The chain carries TRBV7-9 and TRBJ2-3, with TRBD2 identical over 12 bases. J was trimmed by 1 base and V by 2 bases; bases with no gene match: 16. The V gene's germline CDR1 is SEHNR and CDR2 FQNEAQ (reference sequence). The CDR3 length is 21 residues.

This clonotype turned up a few times. V is TRBV18 and J is TRBJ1-5, with 8 bases identical to TRBD1. The germline gives CDR1 KGHSH, CDR2 LQKENI. With 0 bases clipped from V and 7 bases from J, the junction kept 5 bases outside the gene matches. This CDR3 has 15 amino acids. This CDR3 reads CASSPPDRGGQPQHF. The CDR3 nucleotides read TGTGCCAGCTCACCACCTGACAGGGGCGGGCAGCCCCAGCATTTT.

The rearrangement uses TRBV20-1 and TRBJ2-1; possible D gene TRBD1, 6 bases. The CDR3 spans 14 residues. Germline V CDR1 and CDR2: DFQATT, SNEGSKA (reference sequence). Trimming took 6 bases from V and 9 from J, leaving 21 bases between them. The DNA for the CDR3 is TGCAGTGCGGTGGAGCATAGACAGGCTAGTGAGCAGTTCTTC. It encodes CSAVEHRQASEQFF.

In regard to this clonotype: A read error may account for a junction end that differs from germline. The chain recombines TRBV7-8 with TRBJ1-2, with TRBD1 identical over 7 bases. This CDR3 spans 14 amino acids. Germline values: CDR1 SGHVS, CDR2 FQNEAQ. CDR3 protein: CARSLRDRGYGYTF. The CDR3 DNA follows: TGTGCCAGGAGCTTAAGGGACAGAGGCTATGGCTACACCTTC.

V gene TRBV6-1 combines with J gene TRBJ2-7; 7 nucleotides line up with TRBD1. There are 13 residues in the CDR3. Germline CDR1 MNHNS, CDR2 SASEGT. With V trimmed by 5 bases and J by 6 bases, 7 bases remained unmatched. DNA for the CDR3: TGTGCCAGCAGTCCCGACAGGGCGAGCGAGCAGTACTTC. Translation gives CASSPDRASEQYF.

The chain links TRBV12-3 or TRBV12-4 to TRBJ1-1; TRBD1 matches at 9 bases. The CDR3 contains 13 residues. The V gene end was trimmed by 6 bases and the J gene end by 11 bases; junction bases not matched to a gene: 10. CDR3 bases: TGTGCCAGCAGATTCCTTGGACAGGGGTACGCTTTCTTT. This sequence encodes CASRFLGQGYAFF.

A word on this clonotype: One end of the junction varies from germline; a read error may be responsible. The CDR3 coding sequence is TGTGCCAGCAGCCCGGACAATGGGGGGTTCGCGAACACCGGGGAGCTGTTTTTT. Protein product: CASSPDNGGFANTGELFF. The V call is TRBV4-1, the J call TRBJ2-2; a possible D gene is TRBD2 (6 bases). This CDR3 contains 18 residues. Germline lookup yields CDR1 MGHRA and CDR2 YSYEKL.

The chain carries TRBV6-5 and TRBJ2-1; TRBD1 or TRBD2 may be the D gene (7 bases each). V was clipped by 2 bases and J by 2 bases, with 13 bases between them. Looked up from germline, CDR1 is MNHEY and CDR2 is SVGAGI. The CDR3 spans 16 residues. The CDR3 is CASSYGGDRTYNEQFF. The DNA for the CDR3 is TGTGCCAGCAGTTACGGGGGGGACAGAACCTACAATGAGCAGTTCTTC.

On this clonotype itself: A single base separates this from a much larger clone, so it may be a read error. The J gene is TRBJ2-7, the V gene TRBV12-3 or TRBV12-4; no firm D call. CDR3 length: 11 residues. This CDR3 reads CSSSLRLEQYF. The CDR3 nucleotides read TGTTCCAGCAGTTTGCGTCTCGAGCAGTACTTC.

The chain has TRBV20-1 and TRBJ2-3, with a weak D call TRBD2 (5 bases). Germline V gives CDR1 DFQATT, CDR2 SNEGSKA (reference sequence). V lost 6 bases and J lost 0, with 16 bases in between. The CDR3 is 15 residues long. As DNA, the CDR3 is TGCAGTGCAAGGGTCGAGCGGAGTAGCACAGATACGCAGTATTTT. Translation gives CSARVERSSTDTQYF.

The chain uses TRBV12-5 and TRBJ1-2, with 8 bases lining up with TRBD1. J lost 4 bases, V lost 6 bases, and 4 bases had no gene match. The CDR3 runs 13 residues. Germline values: CDR1 LGHNT, CDR2 FRNRAP. The CDR3 sequence: CASGTGQGYGYTF. Written as DNA, the CDR3 is TGTGCTAGTGGGACCGGACAGGGCTATGGCTACACCTTC.

The rearrangement links TRBV28 to TRBJ1-6; unclear D gene. The V gene lost 6 bases and the J gene lost 8 bases, with 20 bases spanning the gap. Germline CDR1 reads MDHEN; CDR2 reads SYDVKM. The CDR3 totals 16 residues. CDR3 coding DNA: TGTGCCAGCAGCTCCGGGTCGCGGGGAAGCCATTCACCCCTCCACTTT. Translation: CASSSGSRGSHSPLHF.

This clonotype was detected ten times or more. The rearrangement uses TRBV7-2 and TRBJ2-1; D gene uncertain. The V gene's germline CDR1 is SGHTA and CDR2 FQGNSA. Trimming removed 0 bases at V and 0 bases at J, with 15 bases between. The CDR3 loop spans 18 amino acids. Here the CDR3 DNA reads TGTGCCAGCAGCTTAGCACCGTTGACGAAAAGCTCCTACAATGAGCAGTTCTTC. As protein: CASSLAPLTKSSYNEQFF.

The genes are TRBV20-1 and TRBJ1-3, with D uncertain. The CDR3 runs 14 residues. Germline V gives CDR1 DFQATT, CDR2 SNEGSKA (reference sequence). The V and J ends lost 1 base and 0 bases respectively, with 7 bases between them. The CDR3 nucleotides are TGCAGTGCTAGAGCCGGGAGCTCTGGAAACACCATATATTTT. Protein: CSARAGSSGNTIYF.

The chain uses TRBV10-1 and TRBJ1-1; no clear D gene. The CDR3 runs to 15 residues. Trimming left V 3 bases short and J 4 bases short, with 15 bases between. CDR1 is WNHNN, CDR2 SYGVQD, per germline (reference sequence). CDR3 region: CASSDQDPPSTEAFF. CDR3 nucleotides: TGCGCCAGCAGTGATCAGGATCCGCCCAGCACTGAAGCTTTCTTT.

V is TRBV5-6 and J is TRBJ1-3; D unclear. The ends were cut back, 5 bases at V and 8 bases at J, with 8 bases in the middle. The CDR3 has 11 amino acids. Per germline, CDR1 SGHDT and CDR2 YYEEEE. In DNA, the CDR3 is TGTGCCAGCAGTTCCGGATACACCATATATTTT. This gives the protein CASSSGYTIYF.